One and the same sample provided the 8 T cell receptor beta chains below, sequenced in a study of human T cells and chemical hapten exposure. The time point was: patch test 3, about 24 weeks after DPC sensitization. Documented treatment: therapeutic diphenylcyclopropenone sensitization with weekly scalp DPC. TCRdb processed the RACE reads anew with MiXCR; each CDR3 protein has one entry. The sample includes approximately 71,000 distinct CDR3 sequences, roughly 10% of them seen just once. This sample comprised whole blood, obtained in connection with sensitization to the hapten diphenylcyclopropenone (DPC). The receptors here all came from a woman in her forties or fifties with alopecia areata. Some clones in this sample may be carry-over from other donors' samples.

At least ten counts were recorded for this clonotype. This rearrangement joins TRBV11-2 to TRBJ2-6; D not resolved. Trimming stripped 3 bases from V and 2 bases from J, with 2 bases between. The CDR3 contains 13 residues. Germline V CDR1 and CDR2: SGHAT, FQNNGV. In nucleotides, the CDR3 is TGTGCCAGCAGCTTTCCTGGGGCCAACGTCCTGACTTTC. This encodes CASSFPGANVLTF.

This clonotype was picked up many times. The J gene is TRBJ1-5, the V gene TRBV6-1; unclear D gene. V was trimmed by 3 bases and J by 3 bases, leaving 12 bases between them. The CDR3 length is 15 residues. The V gene's germline CDR1 is MNHNS and CDR2 SASEGT. CDR3 bases: TGTGCCAGCAGTGATACAGCGAAGTACAATCAGCCCCAGCATTTT. Protein product: CASSDTAKYNQPQHF.

In its sample, this clonotype was seen many times. J is TRBJ2-1 and V is TRBV6-2 or TRBV6-3; 8 bases align to TRBD1. Germline-derived CDR1 and CDR2 are MNHEY and SVGEGT. The length of the CDR3 is 12 residues. The J segment lost 7 bases and the V segment lost 6 bases, leaving 2 bases of the junction unmatched. CDR3 loop: CASRQGANEQFF. CDR3 bases: TGTGCCAGCAGGCAGGGGGCTAATGAGCAGTTCTTC.

This clonotype was seen many times. The V and J genes are TRBV20-1 and TRBJ2-6, with 7 bases identical to TRBD1. Per germline, CDR1 DFQATT and CDR2 SNEGSKA (reference sequence). The CDR3 is 16 residues long. Trimming removed 5 bases from V and 0 bases from J; junction bases left unmatched: 7. The CDR3 DNA reads TGCAGTGCTCCTACAGGGGTCCTCTCTGGGGCCAACGTCCTGACTTTC. Translation: CSAPTGVLSGANVLTF.

This clonotype showed up many times. This chain uses TRBV5-1 with TRBJ2-3; 11 nucleotides match TRBD2. The CDR3 is 16 residues long. Germline CDR1 reads SGHRS; CDR2 reads YFSETQ. V was pared by 2 bases and J by 1 base, with 3 bases of the junction left unmatched. The CDR3 spells CASSFGTSGGTDTQYF. The CDR3 region has the DNA TGCGCCAGCAGCTTCGGGACTAGCGGAGGCACAGATACGCAGTATTTT.

This clonotype has at least ten counts. The chain employs TRBV11-2 and TRBJ2-1; 12 bases match TRBD1. The CDR3 length is 15 residues. CDR1 is SGHAT and CDR2 is FQNNGV in the germline V gene. J lost 8 bases, V lost 3 bases, and 5 bases had no gene match. In DNA, the CDR3 is TGTGCCAGCAGCTTGTGGGACAGGGGGCGGCATGAGCAGTTCTTC. This gives the protein CASSLWDRGRHEQFF.

This clonotype has just a few counts. This chain uses TRBV7-2 with TRBJ2-7, with 10 bases identical to TRBD2. J lost 3 bases, V lost 2 bases, and 4 bases had no gene match. Looked up from germline, CDR1 is SGHTA and CDR2 is FQGNSA. CDR3 length: 15 residues. CDR3 DNA: TGTGCCAGCAGCTTAAGGGGGACTAGCGACTACGAGCAGTACTTC. Residues: CASSLRGTSDYEQYF.

The V call is TRBV10-2, the J call TRBJ2-7, with D perhaps given as TRBD1 or TRBD2 (5 bases each). The V gene's germline CDR1 is WSHSY and CDR2 SAAADI. The V end was cut by 7 bases, the J end by 4 bases, with 17 bases between. The length of the CDR3 is 14 residues. As DNA, the CDR3 is TGCGCCAGCACAGGTCCGGGACCCGTGTACGAGCAGTACTTC. Protein sequence: CASTGPGPVYEQYF.